This section outlines one T cell receptor (beta chain) sequence together with its context. Its antigen is unknown. MiXCR, run by TCRdb on the 5' RACE reads, gives a single entry per CDR3 protein. The table shows about 430,000 distinct CDR3 sequences, with 24% occurring only once. V dropped 4 bases and J dropped 3 bases, with 11 bases sitting between them. CDR1 is SGHRS, CDR2 YFSETQ, per germline. CDR3 length: 14 residues. These data come from a study of T-cell memory formation after mild COVID-19. General study points: Contracting CD4+ clones lay largely in CM and EM, with CD8+ ones residing in EMRA. There was a balanced CD4/CD8 profile in clones contracting day 15 to 85, and later expanders leaned CD4+.

The rearrangement uses TRBV5-1 and TRBJ1-3; D unclear. The receptor was isolated from an adult woman who had mild COVID-19 (a few samples of this study predate the infection). Cell type and time point are not known. Sequenced material: PBMCs or a T cell subset sorted from them (not recorded which). The CDR3 here is CASSALDDGNTIYF. CDR3 sequence (DNA): TGCGCCAGCAGCGCTTTGGATGATGGAAACACCATATATTTT.